A single sample gave rise to the 22 T cell receptor beta chains below, sequenced in a study of cytomegalovirus exposure and HLA in healthy donors. This PCR relied on a set of 60 Vbeta primers and 13 Jbeta primers. This table comes from immunoSEQ multiplex PCR, and its TCRdb copy is limited to in-frame clones, with some not included. This sample's table has over 150,000 clones. Sequencing was done on a sample of PBMCs. The origin of the receptors is a boy aged 5 to 17 in good health and CMV-seronegative.

Note on this clone: At the DNA level, this CDR3 is encoded by other sequences in the same sample as well. The V gene is TRBV18, the J gene TRBJ1-6; 9 nucleotides agree with TRBD1. After removal of 6 bases from V and 6 bases from J, the junction contained 3 bases not matched to a gene. CDR3 length equals 14 residues. Germline-derived CDR1 and CDR2 are KGHSH and LQKENI. The CDR3 region is CASSPDRGNSPLHF. CDR3 nucleotides: TGTGCCAGCTCCCCGGACAGGGGTAATTCACCCCTCCACTTT.

The chain joins TRBV6-5 to TRBJ1-2, with TRBD1 matching over 9 bases. The CDR3 is 15 amino acids. V shed 0 bases and J 8 bases; nucleotides not matched to a gene: 7. Germline-derived CDR1 and CDR2 are MNHEY and SVGAGI. The DNA of the CDR3 is TGTGCCAGCAGTTACTCGGGGACAGGGACGGTCGGCTACACCTTC. It is translated as CASSYSGTGTVGYTF.

The chain uses TRBV10-3 and TRBJ2-5, with 7 positions matching TRBD1. The J call may be faulty, since TRBJ2-7 better matches the DNA end. CDR1 is ENHRY and CDR2 is SYGVKD in the germline V gene. The CDR3 contains 14 residues. In nucleotides, the CDR3 is TGTGCCATCAGTGAGGGAAGACAGGGCTACGAGCAGTACTTC. It yields the protein CAISEGRQGYEQYF.

As for this clone: The junction departs from the called germline gene at one end, perhaps through a read error. V is TRBV5-4 and J is TRBJ2-7; D possibly corresponds to TRBD2 (7 bases). Germline V gene data show CDR1 as SGHNT and CDR2 as YYREEE (reference sequence). The CDR3 loop spans 16 amino acids. The CDR3 nucleotides are TGTGCCGGCAGCCCCACCCCGTGGCGGGGGCGGTACGAGCAGTACTTC. It codes for CAGSPTPWRGRYEQYF.

The chain recombines TRBV7-9 with TRBJ2-7; D gene uncertain. V gave up 5 bases and J gave up 0 bases, with 8 bases separating them. This CDR3 contains 13 residues. In germline, CDR1 is SEHNR, CDR2 FQNEAQ (reference sequence). The CDR3 nucleotides read TGTGCCAGCAGCCCCGACATCTCCTACGAGCAGTACTTC. Translation gives CASSPDISYEQYF.

The chain employs TRBV2 and TRBJ2-7, with TRBD1 matching over 7 bases. Germline assignment: CDR1 SNHLY and CDR2 FYNNEI. V shed 6 bases, J shed 0 bases, and the junction held 8 bases outside the gene matches. CDR3 length: 15 residues. In nucleotides, the CDR3 is TGTGCCAGCAGCGAAACAGGGGTCACCTCCTACGAGCAGTACTTC. It encodes CASSETGVTSYEQYF.

The CDR3 region has the DNA TGTGCCAGCAGCAGGACCCATGAGACTAGCGGGGGCCGCTGGAACACCGGGGAGCTGTTTTTT. Its translation is CASSRTHETSGGRWNTGELFF. The genes are TRBV27 and TRBJ2-2, with 12 nucleotides matching TRBD2. The CDR3 is made up of 21 amino acids. J gave up 1 base and V 6 bases, and 18 bases lay outside the gene matches. The germline gives CDR1 MNHEY, CDR2 SMNVEV (reference sequence).

This chain joins TRBV10-3 and TRBJ2-5; D not certain. TRBJ2-7 explains the end of the DNA better; the J call may be wrong. The CDR3 spans 17 residues. Germline lookup yields CDR1 ENHRY and CDR2 SYGVKD. The CDR3 coding sequence is TGTGCCATCAGTGTGCGGAGATCAAGCTACATATCCTACGAGCAGTACTTC. Translation: CAISVRRSSYISYEQYF.

The rearrangement uses TRBV28 and TRBJ1-5; TRBD1 agrees at 9 bases. Germline trimming cut 4 bases from V and 3 bases from J; bases unmatched to any gene: 7. The germline V gene has CDR1 MDHEN and CDR2 SYDVKM. The CDR3 is made up of 16 amino acids. CDR3 in amino acids: CASSSAGQGVNQPQHF. As DNA, the CDR3 is TGTGCCAGCAGTTCAGCGGGACAGGGCGTCAATCAGCCCCAGCATTTT. The full variable domain, completed using reference TRBV28 and TRBJ1-5, is DVKVTQSSRYLVKRTGEKVFLECVQDMDHENMFWYRQDPGLGLRLIYFSYDVKMKEKGDIPEGYSVSREKKERFSLILESASTNQTSMYLCASSSAGQGVNQPQHFGDGTRLSIL.

The chain is built from TRBV12-5 and TRBJ2-3, with 8 bases aligning to TRBD1. The CDR3 consists of 14 residues. V trimming: 11 bases; J trimming: 0 bases; junction bases outside the gene matches: 7. In germline, CDR1 is LGHNT, CDR2 FRNRAP. CDR3 bases: TGTGCTTTAGTCGGACAGGGCAGCACAGATACGCAGTATTTT. Translating gives CALVGQGSTDTQYF.

The chain combines TRBV7-2 with TRBJ1-2; 8 bases align to TRBD1. The CDR3 extends over 15 amino acids. After removal of 2 bases from V and 4 bases from J, the junction contained 6 bases not matched to a gene. In germline, CDR1 is SGHTA, CDR2 FQGNSA. CDR3 loop: CASSLSRGLGYGYTF. DNA for the CDR3: TGTGCCAGCAGCTTATCCAGGGGGCTTGGCTATGGCTACACCTTC.

The chain is built from TRBV4-2 and TRBJ2-3, with D tentatively TRBD2 (5 bases). The germline gives CDR1 LGHNA, CDR2 YNFKEQ. The V and J ends lost 0 bases and 10 bases respectively, with 8 bases between them. The CDR3 extends over 12 amino acids. The CDR3 loop is CASSQDGRAQYF. The DNA of the CDR3 is TGTGCCAGCAGCCAAGACGGGCGGGCGCAGTATTTT.

V and J are TRBV7-3 and TRBJ2-5; D unresolved. This CDR3 spans 14 amino acids. V was trimmed by 5 bases and J by 4 bases, leaving 14 bases between them. Germline V gives CDR1 SGHTA, CDR2 FQGTGA. The CDR3 DNA reads as TGTGCCAGCAGCCCCTTTTCTACCGCAGAGACCCAGTACTTC. Amino acids: CASSPFSTAETQYF. The full variable domain, rest sourced from reference TRBV7-3 and TRBJ2-5, is GAGVSQTPSNKVTEKGKYVELRCDPISGHTALYWYRQSLGQGPEFLIYFQGTGAADDSGLPNDRFFAVRPEGSVSTLKIQRTERGDSAVYLCASSPFSTAETQYFGPGTRLLVL.

The V and J genes are TRBV10-1 and TRBJ2-1; 9 nucleotides agree with TRBD1. The CDR3 has 14 amino acids. CDR1 and CDR2 from the germline V gene are WNHNN and SYGVQD (reference sequence). J was trimmed by 6 bases and V by 8 bases; bases with no gene match: 8. The DNA for the CDR3 is TGCGCCAGCTCGAGGGACAGGGTCTCCAATGAGCAGTTCTTC. Its protein is CASSRDRVSNEQFF.

V usage is TRBV13 and J usage is TRBJ1-2, with unresolved D. V lost 0 bases to trimming and J lost 3 bases, with 11 bases between them. Germline loops: CDR1 PRHDT, CDR2 FYEKMQ (reference sequence). This CDR3 comprises 15 residues. The CDR3 sequence: CASSLGRGMDYGYTF. In DNA form, the CDR3 reads TGTGCCAGCAGCTTAGGAAGAGGGATGGACTATGGCTACACCTTC.

This chain uses TRBV6-6 with TRBJ1-3; 7 positions match TRBD1. The V gene end was trimmed by 8 bases and the J gene end by 6 bases; junction bases not matched to a gene: 10. Germline V gives CDR1 MNHNY, CDR2 SVGAGI (reference sequence). The CDR3 contains 14 residues. The CDR3 bases are TGTGCCAGCGGCTCCCCGGGACAGATAAACACCATATATTTT. Residues: CASGSPGQINTIYF.

The chain employs TRBV19 and TRBJ1-2; TRBD1 agrees at 8 bases. V lost 3 bases, J lost 8 bases, and 8 bases stayed unmatched. The CDR3 runs to 14 residues. Germline CDR1 and CDR2: LNHDA and SQIVND (reference sequence). CDR3 in amino acids: CASSISGGDGGYTF. The CDR3, as DNA: TGTGCCAGTAGTATTTCAGGGGGCGACGGGGGCTACACCTTC.

The chain recombines TRBV6-5 with TRBJ1-4; tentative D call: TRBD1 (5 bases). Germline lookup yields CDR1 MNHEY and CDR2 SVGAGI. Trimming took off 1 base at V and 4 bases at J, with 10 bases between the two ends. The CDR3 totals 15 residues. The CDR3 nucleotides are TGTGCCAGCAGTTACTTTACAGGAAGTAATGAAAAACTGTTTTTT. Translated: CASSYFTGSNEKLFF.

The J gene is TRBJ2-7, the V gene TRBV2; 9 nucleotides agree with TRBD2. Germline CDR1 is SNHLY and CDR2 is FYNNEI. The ends lost 7 bases at V and 5 bases at J; junction bases unmatched: 12. This CDR3 spans 15 amino acids. DNA for the CDR3: TGTGCCAGCACCCGTAATGGCGGGGGGGCCAACGAGCAGTACTTC. This sequence encodes CASTRNGGGANEQYF.

The V and J genes are TRBV11-2 and TRBJ2-7, with D unresolved. Trimming removed 5 bases from V and 0 bases from J, with 11 bases in between. Germline V gene data show CDR1 as SGHAT and CDR2 as FQNNGV. The length of the CDR3 is 14 residues. DNA for the CDR3: TGTGCCAGCAGCCTGCGTACTCTCTCCTACGAGCAGTACTTC. This encodes CASSLRTLSYEQYF.

The chain employs TRBV29-1 and TRBJ2-3, with 8 bases identical to TRBD2. With 3 bases clipped from V and 5 bases from J, the junction kept 7 bases outside the gene matches. Germline V gene sequence: CDR1 SQVTM, CDR2 ANQGSEA. The CDR3 is 14 residues long. Here the CDR3 reads CSVDPGGAGDTQYF. CDR3 bases: TGCAGCGTTGACCCGGGGGGGGCCGGAGATACGCAGTATTTT.

The chain couples TRBV7-6 to TRBJ2-7; no firm D call. The CDR3 is 12 amino acids. CDR1 and CDR2 from the germline V gene are SGHVS and FNYEAQ. The germline V and J ends were trimmed by 3 bases and 6 bases, with 9 bases remaining between them. CDR3 region: CASSFQSGEQYF. As DNA, the CDR3 is TGTGCCAGCAGCTTCCAATCCGGCGAGCAGTACTTC.